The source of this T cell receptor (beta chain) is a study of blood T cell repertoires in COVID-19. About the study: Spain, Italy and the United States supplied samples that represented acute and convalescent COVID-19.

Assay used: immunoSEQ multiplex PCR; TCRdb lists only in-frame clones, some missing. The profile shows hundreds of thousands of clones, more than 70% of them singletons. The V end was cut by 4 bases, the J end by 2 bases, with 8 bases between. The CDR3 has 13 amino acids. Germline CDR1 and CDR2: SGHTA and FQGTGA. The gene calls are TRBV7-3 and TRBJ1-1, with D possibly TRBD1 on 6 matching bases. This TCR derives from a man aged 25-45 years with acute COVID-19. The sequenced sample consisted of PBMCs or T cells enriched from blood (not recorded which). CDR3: CASSSQGNTEAFF. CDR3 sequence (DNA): TGTGCCAGCAGCTCACAGGGTAACACTGAAGCTTTCTTT.